This is a list of T cell receptor beta chains from one sample in a study of control samples from healthy donors and cancer patients. Some clones are missing from TCRdb's copy, which holds only in-frame ones; the method was immunoSEQ multiplex PCR. The profile shows about 120,000 clones, 88% of them singletons. Sequencing was performed on blood. All receptors derive from a man aged 40-55 years in good health. The CDR3 runs from the conserved cysteine through the conserved F or W. D genes are given only for firm matches. Clone size is stated in some rows and not others, as once, few, many or a class when expanded.

d_call	clone_size	j_call	v_call	cdr3_nt	cdr3_aa
TRBD2	NA	TRBJ2-2	TRBV15	TGTGCCACCAGCAGAGATATCCTAGCGGGGTCGAGCACCGGGGAGCTGTTTTTT	CATSRDILAGSSTGELFF
TRBD2	NA	TRBJ2-2	TRBV9	TGTGCCAGCAGCGTAGCTACTAGCGGGGTTTCCGGGGAGCTGTTTTTT	CASSVATSGVSGELFF
TRBD1	NA	TRBJ2-5	TRBV18	TGTGCCAGCTCACCGGGACAGGGGTCAGAGACCCAGTACTTC	CASSPGQGSETQYF
TRBD1	NA	TRBJ1-5	TRBV30	TGTGCCTGGAGACCCGACAGGGGGCCGTATCAGCCCCAGCATTTT	CAWRPDRGPYQPQHF
NA	NA	TRBJ2-2	TRBV30	TGTGGTCTGAGAGGATCGACCGGGAAGCTGTTTTTT	CGLRGSTGKLFF
NA	NA	TRBJ2-1	TRBV7-9	TGTGCCAGCAGCTTAACCGGGGGTCCCAATGAGCAGTTCTTC	CASSLTGGPNEQFF
TRBD1	once	TRBJ1-3	TRBV10-2	TGCGCCAGCAGTGTGGGACAGAACTCTGGAAACACCATATATTTT	CASSVGQNSGNTIYF
TRBD2	few	TRBJ2-3	TRBV19	TGTGCCAGTAGCCCCGGAGGCGGGGGGGCCGGTGATACGCAGTATTTT	CASSPGGGGAGDTQYF
NA	NA	TRBJ1-6	TRBV6-1	TGTGCCAGCAGTGACAGTAAGGGGTATAATTCACCCCTCCACTTT	CASSDSKGYNSPLHF
TRBD1	NA	TRBJ1-1	TRBV6-5	TGTGCCAGCAGTTTTTCCCGGGACAGGGGTGGCACTGAAGCTTTCTTT	CASSFSRDRGGTEAFF
TRBD2	NA	TRBJ2-4	TRBV2	TGTGCCAGCATTAAGCTAGCGGGGCGATTAGCCAAAAACATTCAGTACTTC	CASIKLAGRLAKNIQYF
NA	NA	TRBJ1-4	TRBV5-1	TGCGCCAGCAGGTCACAGACCTCTAATGAAAAACTGTTTTTT	CASRSQTSNEKLFF
NA	few	TRBJ2-3	TRBV25-1	TGTGCCAGCAGTGAGGAGGGAAGGCAGTATTTT	CASSEEGRQYF
TRBD2	NA	TRBJ2-5	TRBV4-2	TGTGCCAGCAGCCAAGATGATCTACCTAGCGGGGGGACCCAAGAGACCCAGTACTTC	CASSQDDLPSGGTQETQYF
NA	NA	TRBJ1-5	TRBV2	TGTGCCAGCAGTCCTAACAACCCTAGGAGCATCCAGCATTTT	CASSPNNPRSIQHF
TRBD1	NA	TRBJ1-1	TRBV6-5	TGTGCCAGCAGTTACACAACAGGGGATGACACTGAAGCTTTCTTT	CASSYTTGDDTEAFF
NA	once	TRBJ1-5	TRBV12-5	TGTGCTAGTGGTTTGACTGCATTTGGCAGTCAGCCCCAGCATTTT	CASGLTAFGSQPQHF
NA	NA	TRBJ1-6	TRBV23-1	TGCGCCAGCAGTCAATCAGAAGGCGACAGATATGGGGATTCACCCCTCCACTTT	CASSQSEGDRYGDSPLHF
NA	NA	TRBJ2-1	TRBV5-6	TGTGCCAGCAGCTTGGGGCTCCCCCACAATGAGCAGTTCTTC	CASSLGLPHNEQFF
NA	NA	TRBJ1-6	TRBV3-1/TRBV3-2	TGTGCCAGCAGCCAAGAGCCAGGGTGGAATTCACCCCTCCACTTT	CASSQEPGWNSPLHF
NA	NA	TRBJ1-1	TRBV12-3/TRBV12-4	TGTGCCAGCAGTTATGCGGGCACCACTGAAGCTTTCTTT	CASSYAGTTEAFF
TRBD1	NA	TRBJ1-1	TRBV19	TGTGCCAGTACCCGGACAGGGCGAACTTTCTTT	CASTRTGRTFF
TRBD1	few	TRBJ1-5	TRBV2	TGTGCCAGCAGTGTGGGAGGGGGCGGCAATCAGCCCCAGCATTTT	CASSVGGGGNQPQHF
NA	NA	TRBJ1-6	TRBV9	TGTGCCAGCAGCGTGGGACATTATAATTCACCCCTCCACTTT	CASSVGHYNSPLHF
NA	NA	TRBJ1-2	TRBV6-5	TGTGCCAGCAGGGATTCAGGGAGGGGCTACACCTTC	CASRDSGRGYTF
TRBD1	NA	TRBJ1-2	TRBV6-5	TGTGCCAGCAGGGACAGGGGGAAGTTTTTCTATGGCTACACCTTC	CASRDRGKFFYGYTF
NA	NA	TRBJ1-3	TRBV7-9	TGTGCCAGCGGAAAAGTACATGCCCCTGGAAACACCATATATTTT	CASGKVHAPGNTIYF
NA	medium-sized	TRBJ1-5	TRBV9	TGTGCCAGCAGCGTGGGAGCCTATAGCAATCAGCCCCAGCATTTT	CASSVGAYSNQPQHF
NA	NA	TRBJ2-7	TRBV15	TGTGCCACCAGCAGCTCCAGGGGAAGCTACGAGCAGTACTTC	CATSSSRGSYEQYF
NA	NA	TRBJ1-1	TRBV18	TGTGCCAGCTCACCAAAGGGGGTGAACACTGAAGCTTTCTTT	CASSPKGVNTEAFF
NA	NA	TRBJ1-2	TRBV27	TGTGCCAGCAAGTACAGGGCAAGCTATGGCTACACCTTC	CASKYRASYGYTF
TRBD1	NA	TRBJ1-3	TRBV5-1	TGCGCCAGCAGCTTGGTCCAGGGGGGCGGAAACACCATATATTTT	CASSLVQGGGNTIYF
TRBD1	NA	TRBJ1-6	TRBV5-1	TGCGCCAGCAGCCAAACGGGACAGGGGTGGTCACCCCTCCACTTT	CASSQTGQGWSPLHF
NA	NA	TRBJ1-1	TRBV10-3	TGTGCCATCTCAGGGAAGACGAACACTGAAGCTTTCTTT	CAISGKTNTEAFF
NA	NA	TRBJ1-6	TRBV7-3	TGTGCCAGCAGCCCGACAGCCTATAATTCACCCCTCCACTTT	CASSPTAYNSPLHF
NA	NA	TRBJ2-1	TRBV20-1	TGCAGTGCTAGAGATCAGGGTGAGCAGTTCTTC	CSARDQGEQFF
TRBD1	NA	TRBJ1-6	TRBV30	TGTGCCTACAAGACCAGGGGGCGCGTATCCTATAATTCACCCCTCCACTTT	CAYKTRGRVSYNSPLHF
NA	NA	TRBJ1-4	TRBV5-1	TGCGCCAGCAGCCCGGAAGCAACTAATGAAAAACTGTTTTTT	CASSPEATNEKLFF
NA	NA	TRBJ2-1	TRBV4-2	TGTGCCAGCAGCCAAGATAACAGGCTCCTCAATGAGCAGTTCTTC	CASSQDNRLLNEQFF
TRBD1	NA	TRBJ1-2	TRBV24-1	TGTGCCACCAGTGATCGAAGGCAGGGGGACTATGGCTACACCTTC	CATSDRRQGDYGYTF